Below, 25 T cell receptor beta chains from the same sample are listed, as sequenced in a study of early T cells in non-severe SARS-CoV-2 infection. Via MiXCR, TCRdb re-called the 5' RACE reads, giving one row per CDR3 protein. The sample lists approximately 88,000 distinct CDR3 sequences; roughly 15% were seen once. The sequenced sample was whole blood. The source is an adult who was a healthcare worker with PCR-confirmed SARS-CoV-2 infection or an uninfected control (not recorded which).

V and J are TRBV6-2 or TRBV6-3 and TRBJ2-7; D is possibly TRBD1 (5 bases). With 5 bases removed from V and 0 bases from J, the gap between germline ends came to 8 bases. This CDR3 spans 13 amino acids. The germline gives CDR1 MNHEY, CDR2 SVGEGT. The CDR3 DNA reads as TGTGCCAGCAGTAGGGGAAGCTCCTACGAGCAGTACTTC. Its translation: CASSRGSSYEQYF.

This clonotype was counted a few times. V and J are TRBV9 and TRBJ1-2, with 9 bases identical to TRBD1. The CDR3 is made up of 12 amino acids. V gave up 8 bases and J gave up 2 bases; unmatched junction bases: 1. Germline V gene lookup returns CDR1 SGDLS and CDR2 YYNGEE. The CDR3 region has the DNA TGTGCCAGTGGACAGGGGAACTATGGCTACACCTTC. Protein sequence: CASGQGNYGYTF.

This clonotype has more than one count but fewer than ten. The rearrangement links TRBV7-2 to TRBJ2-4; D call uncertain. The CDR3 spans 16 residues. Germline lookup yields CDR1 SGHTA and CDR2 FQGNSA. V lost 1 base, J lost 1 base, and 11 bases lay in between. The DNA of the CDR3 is TGTGCCAGCAGCTTAGGCCCCTTAGGGGCCAAAAACATTCAGTACTTC. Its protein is CASSLGPLGAKNIQYF.

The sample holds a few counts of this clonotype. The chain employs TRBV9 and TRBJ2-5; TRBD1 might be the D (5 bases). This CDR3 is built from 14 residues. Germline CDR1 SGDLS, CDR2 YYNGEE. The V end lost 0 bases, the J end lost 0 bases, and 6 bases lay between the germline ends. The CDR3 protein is CASSVGQNQETQYF. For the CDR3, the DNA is TGTGCCAGCAGCGTAGGACAGAACCAAGAGACCCAGTACTTC.

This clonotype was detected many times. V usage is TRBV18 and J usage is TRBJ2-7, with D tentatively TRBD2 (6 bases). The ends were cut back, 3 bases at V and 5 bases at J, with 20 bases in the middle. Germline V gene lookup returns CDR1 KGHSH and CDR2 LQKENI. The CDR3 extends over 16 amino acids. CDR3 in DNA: TGTGCCAGCTCACCCCTGCCGGCTGGAGGGTCCGACGAGCAGTACTTC. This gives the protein CASSPLPAGGSDEQYF.

DNA of the CDR3: TGCAGTGCTAGTCGGGCAGGGGTGAGGTCCTACGAGCAGTACTTC. It yields the protein CSASRAGVRSYEQYF. J is TRBJ2-7 and V is TRBV20-1; perhaps TRBD1 as D (6 bases). The ends were cut back, 3 bases at V and 1 base at J, with 16 bases in the middle. The CDR3 totals 15 residues. The germline gives CDR1 DFQATT, CDR2 SNEGSKA (reference sequence).

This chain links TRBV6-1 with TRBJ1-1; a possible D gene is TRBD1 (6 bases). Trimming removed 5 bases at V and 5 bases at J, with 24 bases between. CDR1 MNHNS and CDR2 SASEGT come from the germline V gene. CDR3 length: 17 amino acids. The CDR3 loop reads CASSKGPGGAGETEAFF. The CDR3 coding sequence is TGTGCCAGCAGTAAAGGACCCGGGGGGGCTGGGGAGACTGAAGCTTTCTTT.

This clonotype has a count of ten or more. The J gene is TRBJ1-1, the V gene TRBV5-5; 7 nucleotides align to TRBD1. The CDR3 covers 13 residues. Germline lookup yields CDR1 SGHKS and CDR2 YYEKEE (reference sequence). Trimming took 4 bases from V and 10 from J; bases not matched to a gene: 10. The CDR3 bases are TGTGCCAGCAGCCATCCAGGGGGATATCGAGCTTTCTTT. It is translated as CASSHPGGYRAFF.

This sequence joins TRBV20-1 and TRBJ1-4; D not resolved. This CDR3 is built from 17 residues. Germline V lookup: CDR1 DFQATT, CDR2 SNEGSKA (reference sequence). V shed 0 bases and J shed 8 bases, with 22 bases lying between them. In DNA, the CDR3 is TGCAGTGCTAGAGATCGGGGTGGGCTCAACCCTAGGGAAAAACTGTTTTTT. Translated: CSARDRGGLNPREKLFF.

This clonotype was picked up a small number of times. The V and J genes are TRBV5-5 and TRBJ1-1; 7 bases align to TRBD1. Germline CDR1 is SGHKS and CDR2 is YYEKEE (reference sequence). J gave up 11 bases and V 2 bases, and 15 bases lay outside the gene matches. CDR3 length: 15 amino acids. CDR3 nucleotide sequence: TGTGCCAGCAGCTTCCTAGGGGGCAGGGACGATTGGGCTTTCTTT. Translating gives CASSFLGGRDDWAFF. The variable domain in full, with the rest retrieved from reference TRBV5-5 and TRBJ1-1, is DAGVTQSPTHLIKTRGQQVTLRCSPISGHKSVSWYQQVLGQGPQFIFQYYEKEERGRGNFPDRFSARQFPNYSSELNVNALLLGDSALYLCASSFLGGRDDWAFFGQGTRLTVV.

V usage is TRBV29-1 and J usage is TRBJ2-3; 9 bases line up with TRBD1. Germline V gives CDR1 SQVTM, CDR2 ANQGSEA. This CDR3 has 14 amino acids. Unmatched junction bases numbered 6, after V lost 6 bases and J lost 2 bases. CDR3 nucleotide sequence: TGCAGCGTCAAGACAGGGGGGACCACAGATACGCAGTATTTT. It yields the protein CSVKTGGTTDTQYF.

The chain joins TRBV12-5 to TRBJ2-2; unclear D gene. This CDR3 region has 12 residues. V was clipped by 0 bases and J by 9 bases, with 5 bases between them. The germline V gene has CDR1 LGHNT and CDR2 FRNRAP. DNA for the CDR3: TGTGCTAGTGGTTTGGTACCGCGGGAGCTGTTTTTT. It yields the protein CASGLVPRELFF.

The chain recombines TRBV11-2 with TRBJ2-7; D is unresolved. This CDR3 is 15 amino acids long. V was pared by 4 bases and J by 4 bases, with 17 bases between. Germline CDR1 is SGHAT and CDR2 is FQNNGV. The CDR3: CASSSPKETIYEQYF. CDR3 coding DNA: TGTGCCAGCAGCTCTCCGAAGGAAACAATATACGAGCAGTACTTC.

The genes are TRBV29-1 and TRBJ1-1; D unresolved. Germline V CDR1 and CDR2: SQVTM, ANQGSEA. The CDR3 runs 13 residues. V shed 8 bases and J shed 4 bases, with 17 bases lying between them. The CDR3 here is CSTTHWESTEAFF. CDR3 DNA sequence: TGCAGCACCACCCACTGGGAAAGCACTGAAGCTTTCTTT.

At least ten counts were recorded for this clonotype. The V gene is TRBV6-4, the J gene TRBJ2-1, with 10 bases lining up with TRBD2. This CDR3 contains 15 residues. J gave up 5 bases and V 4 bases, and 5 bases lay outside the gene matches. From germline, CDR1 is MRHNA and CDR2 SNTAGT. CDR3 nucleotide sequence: TGTGCCAGCAGTGTTACTAGCGGGGAGAACAATGAGCAGTTCTTC. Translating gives CASSVTSGENNEQFF.

CDR3 sequence reads: CASSLSPTSEAFF. The CDR3 DNA reads TGTGCCAGCAGTTTATCCCCTACGTCAGAAGCTTTCTTT. The rearrangement uses TRBV27 and TRBJ1-1; D is undetermined. CDR1 is MNHEY and CDR2 is SMNVEV in the germline V gene (reference sequence). V gave up 0 bases and J gave up 8 bases, with 10 bases separating them. CDR3 length equals 13 residues.

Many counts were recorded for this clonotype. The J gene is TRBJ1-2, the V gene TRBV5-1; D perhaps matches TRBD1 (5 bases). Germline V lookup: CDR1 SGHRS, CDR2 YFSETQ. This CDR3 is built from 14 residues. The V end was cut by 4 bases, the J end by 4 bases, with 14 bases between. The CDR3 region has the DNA TGCGCCAGCAGCCAGGGAACCGAGGGCTATGGCTACACCTTC. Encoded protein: CASSQGTEGYGYTF.

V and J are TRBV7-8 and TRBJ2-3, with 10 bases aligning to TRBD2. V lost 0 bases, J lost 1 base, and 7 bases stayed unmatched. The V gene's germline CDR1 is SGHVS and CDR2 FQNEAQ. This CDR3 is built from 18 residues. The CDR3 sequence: CASSLATAGGPGTDTQYF. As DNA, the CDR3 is TGTGCCAGCAGCTTAGCGACAGCGGGGGGGCCTGGCACAGATACGCAGTATTTT.

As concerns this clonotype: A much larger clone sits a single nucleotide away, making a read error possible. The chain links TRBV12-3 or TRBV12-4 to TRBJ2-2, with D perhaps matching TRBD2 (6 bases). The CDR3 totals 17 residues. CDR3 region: CANSSGAGWTNTGELFF. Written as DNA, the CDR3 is TGTGCCAACAGTTCCGGGGCGGGGTGGACGAACACCGGGGAGCTGTTTTTT.

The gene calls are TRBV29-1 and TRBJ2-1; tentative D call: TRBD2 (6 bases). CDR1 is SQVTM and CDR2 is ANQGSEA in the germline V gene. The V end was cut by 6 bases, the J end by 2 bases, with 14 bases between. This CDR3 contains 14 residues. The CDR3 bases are TGCAGCGTCCACGGGAGAGCGCCCTACAATGAGCAGTTCTTC. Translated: CSVHGRAPYNEQFF.

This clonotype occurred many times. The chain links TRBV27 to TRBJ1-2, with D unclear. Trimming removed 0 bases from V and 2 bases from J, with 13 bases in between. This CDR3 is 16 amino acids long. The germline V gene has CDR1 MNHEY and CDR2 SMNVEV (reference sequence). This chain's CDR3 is CASSLSIGSPNYGYTF. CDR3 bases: TGTGCCAGCAGTTTATCAATCGGGAGCCCCAACTATGGCTACACCTTC.

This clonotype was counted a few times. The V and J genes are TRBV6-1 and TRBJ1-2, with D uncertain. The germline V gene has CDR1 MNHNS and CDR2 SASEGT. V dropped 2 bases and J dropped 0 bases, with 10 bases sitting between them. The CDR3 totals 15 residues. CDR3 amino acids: CASSESWGANYGYTF. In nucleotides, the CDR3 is TGTGCCAGCAGTGAAAGCTGGGGAGCTAACTATGGCTACACCTTC.

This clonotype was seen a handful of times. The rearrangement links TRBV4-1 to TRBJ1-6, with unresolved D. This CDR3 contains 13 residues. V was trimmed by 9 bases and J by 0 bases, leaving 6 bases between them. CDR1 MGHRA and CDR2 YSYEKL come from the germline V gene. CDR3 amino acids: CASAVSYNSPLHF. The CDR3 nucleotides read TGCGCCAGTGCTGTCTCCTATAATTCACCCCTCCACTTT.

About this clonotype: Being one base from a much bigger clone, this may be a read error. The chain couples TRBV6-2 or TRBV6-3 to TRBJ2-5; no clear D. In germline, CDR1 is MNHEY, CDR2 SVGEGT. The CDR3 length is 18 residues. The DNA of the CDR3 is TGTACCAGCAGTAGCCTCCCGACTGTCGTTTTGGGGCAAGAGACCCAGTACTTC. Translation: CTSSSLPTVVLGQETQYF.

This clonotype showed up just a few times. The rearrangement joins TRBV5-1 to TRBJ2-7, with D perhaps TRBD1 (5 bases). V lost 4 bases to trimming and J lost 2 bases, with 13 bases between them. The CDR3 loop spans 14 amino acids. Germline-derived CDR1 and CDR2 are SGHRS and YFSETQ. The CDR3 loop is CASSTRTGPYEQYF. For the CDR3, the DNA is TGCGCCAGCAGCACCCGAACAGGCCCCTACGAGCAGTACTTC.